Given below is one TCR beta chain in context. Its antigen is not known. The method was immunoSEQ multiplex PCR; TCRdb's version includes in-frame clones alone and lacks a portion of them. The sample yields about 1.1 million clones, approximately 77% seen once. This sample is part of a study of shared clonotypes between healthy human individuals. Study-wide background: Each donor contributed plates that comprised three CD4 naive, three CD4 memory, two CD8 naive and one CD8 memory. Findings and caveats of the study: Clonotypes that were shared across four donors made up roughly 5% of naive CD4 clonotypes.

CDR3 length: 14 residues. Trimming pared 2 bases from V and 3 bases from J, leaving 7 bases between. Per the germline V gene, CDR1 is MNHNY and CDR2 is SVGAGI (reference sequence). The rearrangement joins TRBV6-6 to TRBJ2-2; tentatively, D is TRBD1 (5 bases). The receptor's source is a man aged 18 to 30 in good health. Some clones in this sample may be carry-over from other donors' samples. Sequenced: memory CD4+ T cells from PBMCs. Regarding subset: CD45RA-negative fraction. The DNA of the CDR3 is TGTGCCAGCAGTTACGGACACGACACCGGGGAGCTGTTTTTT. This sequence encodes CASSYGHDTGELFF.